These T cell receptor beta chains were read from a single sample in a study of T cells in Graves' hyperthyroidism and ophthalmopathy. Using its own MiXCR run on the multiplex PCR reads, TCRdb lists one record per CDR3 protein. The profile shows about 560,000 distinct CDR3 sequences, 15% to 20% of them singletons. Sequencing was carried out using blood. The receptors were sampled from a young woman with Graves' hyperthyroidism. The CDR3 runs from the conserved cysteine through the conserved F or W. Fields, in order: clone size, J gene, V gene, D gene, CDR3 protein, CDR3 DNA. A D gene is named only where the DNA matches it firmly. A row's size may be missing; if present it is once, few, many or a size class.

size: few
J: TRBJ1-1
V: TRBV19
D: .
CDR3: CASSAQAMNTEAFF
DNA: TGTGCCAGTAGTGCACAGGCCATGAACACTGAAGCTTTCTTT

size: .
J: TRBJ2-3
V: TRBV13
D: .
CDR3: CASSLNSRIDTQYF
DNA: TGTGCCAGCAGCTTAAACAGTAGGATCGATACGCAGTATTTT

size: .
J: TRBJ2-1
V: TRBV11-2
D: TRBD1
CDR3: CASSPRRNRDRGLALLYNEQFF
DNA: TGTGCCAGCAGCCCTCGTCGGAACCGGGACAGGGGGCTGGCTCTTCTCTACAATGAGCAGTTCTTC

size: many
J: TRBJ1-1
V: TRBV7-2
D: .
CDR3: CASSTTGYTEAFF
DNA: TGTGCCAGCAGCACAACAGGGTACACTGAAGCTTTCTTT

size: .
J: TRBJ1-2
V: TRBV28
D: .
CDR3: CAAGWANYGYTF
DNA: TGTGCCGCTGGGTGGGCTAACTATGGCTACACCTTC

size: many
J: TRBJ1-5
V: TRBV27
D: .
CDR3: CASRLGQGSNQPQHF
DNA: TGTGCCAGCAGATTAGGGCAGGGGAGCAATCAGCCCCAGCATTTT

size: many
J: TRBJ1-5
V: TRBV3-1
D: .
CDR3: CASSRGQYSNQPQHF
DNA: TGTGCCAGCAGCCGTGGACAGTATAGCAATCAGCCCCAGCATTTT

size: .
J: TRBJ2-7
V: TRBV20-1
D: .
CDR3: CSAQDGVEQYF
DNA: TGCAGTGCTCAAGACGGTGTCGAGCAGTACTTC

size: .
J: TRBJ1-1
V: TRBV28
D: TRBD1
CDR3: CASTEGATNTEAFF
DNA: TGTGCCAGCACCGAGGGGGCGACGAACACTGAAGCTTTCTTT

size: many
J: TRBJ1-5
V: TRBV30
D: .
CDR3: CAWSVPVSNQPQHF
DNA: TGTGCCTGGAGTGTACCAGTAAGCAATCAGCCCCAGCATTTT

size: .
J: TRBJ1-6
V: TRBV28
D: .
CDR3: CASRDSDLETSPLHF
DNA: TGTGCCAGCAGGGACAGCGACCTGGAAACTTCACCCCTCCACTTT

size: .
J: TRBJ2-1
V: TRBV10-3
D: TRBD2
CDR3: CAISGGGLAGVPRNEQFF
DNA: TGTGCCATCAGTGGGGGGGGGTTAGCGGGAGTTCCGAGGAATGAGCAGTTCTTC

size: many
J: TRBJ2-2
V: TRBV3-1
D: .
CDR3: CASSQAGTGELFF
DNA: TGTGCCAGCAGCCAAGCGGGCACCGGGGAGCTGTTTTTT

size: many
J: TRBJ2-7
V: TRBV11-2
D: .
CDR3: CASSLRFGGAPEQYF
DNA: TGTGCCAGCAGCTTAAGGTTCGGCGGGGCCCCCGAGCAGTACTTC

size: many
J: TRBJ2-3
V: TRBV20-1
D: .
CDR3: CSAQTAVDTQYF
DNA: TGCAGTGCCCAAACCGCTGTGGATACGCAGTATTTT

size: .
J: TRBJ1-5
V: TRBV7-8
D: TRBD1
CDR3: CASSLAQGAFSNQPQHF
DNA: TGTGCCAGCAGCTTGGCACAGGGGGCCTTTAGCAATCAGCCCCAGCATTTT

size: few
J: TRBJ2-3
V: TRBV7-9
D: .
CDR3: CASGQGGPDTQYF
DNA: TGTGCCAGCGGTCAAGGCGGGCCAGATACGCAGTATTTT

size: many
J: TRBJ1-5
V: TRBV12-3/TRBV12-4
D: .
CDR3: CASSLAAGGHNQPQHF
DNA: TGTGCCAGCAGTTTAGCGGCTGGGGGCCACAATCAGCCCCAGCATTTT

size: .
J: TRBJ2-5
V: TRBV5-8
D: .
CDR3: CASSHALSGGEETQYF
DNA: TGTGCCAGCAGCCACGCACTTAGTGGGGGCGAAGAGACCCAGTACTTC

size: few
J: TRBJ2-5
V: TRBV7-7
D: .
CDR3: CASSLAPGPQETQYF
DNA: TGTGCTAGCAGCTTAGCGCCGGGACCCCAAGAGACCCAGTACTTC

size: .
J: TRBJ2-2
V: TRBV4-2
D: .
CDR3: CASSRQLDGFNTGELFF
DNA: TGTGCCAGCAGCCGGCAATTGGACGGGTTTAACACCGGGGAGCTGTTTTTT

size: few
J: TRBJ2-3
V: TRBV27
D: .
CDR3: CASSFCRVVVTQYF
DNA: TGTGCCAGCAGTTTCTGCAGGGTGGTGGTTACGCAGTATTTT

size: .
J: TRBJ2-1
V: TRBV20-1
D: .
CDR3: CSARGHTGDYNEQFF
DNA: TGCAGTGCTAGAGGCCATACCGGGGATTACAATGAGCAGTTCTTC

size: few
J: TRBJ2-4
V: TRBV6-2/TRBV6-3
D: .
CDR3: CASSYVGRQGSSKNIQYF
DNA: TGTGCCAGCAGTTACGTCGGTCGGCAGGGATCTTCCAAAAACATTCAGTACTTC

size: many
J: TRBJ2-7
V: TRBV7-2
D: TRBD2
CDR3: CASSLKAGGTEQYF
DNA: TGTGCCAGCAGCTTAAAAGCGGGAGGAACCGAGCAGTACTTC

size: many
J: TRBJ1-3
V: TRBV6-1
D: .
CDR3: CASSALQEYSGNTIYF
DNA: TGTGCCAGCAGTGCCTTACAGGAGTACTCTGGAAACACCATATATTTT

size: many
J: TRBJ2-1
V: TRBV2
D: TRBD1
CDR3: CASRTRTGRDEQFF
DNA: TGTGCCAGCAGAACCCGGACAGGGCGGGACGAGCAGTTCTTC

size: .
J: TRBJ2-2
V: TRBV11-2
D: .
CDR3: CASSLDTLAANAGELFF
DNA: TGTGCCAGCAGCTTAGATACACTAGCCGCAAACGCCGGGGAGCTGTTTTTT

size: many
J: TRBJ2-1
V: TRBV7-2
D: TRBD2
CDR3: CASSLALRTSGINEQFF
DNA: TGTGCCAGCAGCTTAGCTCTTCGGACTAGCGGGATCAATGAGCAGTTCTTC

size: few
J: TRBJ2-5
V: TRBV19
D: .
CDR3: CARPRDFQETQYF
DNA: TGTGCCAGGCCCCGGGACTTCCAAGAGACCCAGTACTTC

size: few
J: TRBJ2-3
V: TRBV10-1
D: .
CDR3: CASSDHPDSTDTQYF
DNA: TGCGCCAGCAGTGACCACCCGGATAGCACAGATACGCAGTATTTT

size: many
J: TRBJ1-1
V: TRBV30
D: .
CDR3: CAWKGRGKTEAFF
DNA: TGTGCCTGGAAGGGTCGGGGGAAGACTGAAGCTTTCTTT

size: few
J: TRBJ1-2
V: TRBV29-1
D: TRBD1
CDR3: CSAAPTGTGNRRGYTF
DNA: TGCAGCGCCGCCCCGACCGGGACAGGAAATCGTCGTGGCTACACCTTC

size: once
J: TRBJ2-7
V: TRBV4-1
D: TRBD1
CDR3: CASSQIADRDYEQYF
DNA: TGCGCCAGCAGCCAAATAGCGGACAGGGACTACGAGCAGTACTTC

size: .
J: TRBJ2-5
V: TRBV5-1
D: TRBD2
CDR3: CASSQRLAGPGQETQYF
DNA: TGCGCCAGCAGCCAGAGGCTAGCGGGACCGGGGCAAGAGACCCAGTACTTC

size: .
J: TRBJ1-4
V: TRBV29-1
D: .
CDR3: CSVESASEGQDEKLFF
DNA: TGCAGCGTAGAATCGGCTTCGGAGGGACAAGATGAAAAACTGTTTTTT

size: few
J: TRBJ1-5
V: TRBV3-1
D: .
CDR3: CASSIGPVTTDQPQHF
DNA: TGTGCCAGCAGTATCGGACCAGTGACCACCGATCAGCCCCAGCATTTT

size: .
J: TRBJ2-1
V: TRBV4-2
D: TRBD1
CDR3: CASSFTGENEQFF
DNA: TGTGCCAGCAGCTTCACAGGGGAAAATGAGCAGTTCTTC

size: few
J: TRBJ1-1
V: TRBV28
D: .
CDR3: CASSLAQGWVMNTEAFF
DNA: TGTGCCAGCAGTTTGGCCCAGGGGTGGGTGATGAACACTGAAGCTTTCTTT

size: few
J: TRBJ1-2
V: TRBV7-3
D: .
CDR3: CASSLRDKGGYTF
DNA: TGTGCCAGCAGCTTAAGGGATAAGGGCGGCTACACCTTC

size: many
J: TRBJ2-1
V: TRBV11-2
D: .
CDR3: CASSPPAWEEHNEQFF
DNA: TGTGCCAGCTCCCCTCCCGCGTGGGAGGAACACAATGAGCAGTTCTTC

size: .
J: TRBJ1-2
V: TRBV14
D: .
CDR3: CASSQGWTGQSYGYTF
DNA: TGTGCCAGCAGCCAAGGTTGGACTGGACAGTCCTATGGCTACACCTTC

size: many
J: TRBJ2-7
V: TRBV12-3/TRBV12-4
D: .
CDR3: CASSFVPTYEQYF
DNA: TGTGCCAGCAGTTTCGTTCCTACCTACGAGCAGTACTTC

size: many
J: TRBJ1-1
V: TRBV2
D: .
CDR3: CASSEGGRVTEAFF
DNA: TGTGCCAGCAGTGAAGGGGGCAGGGTCACTGAAGCTTTCTTT

size: few
J: TRBJ2-2
V: TRBV30
D: TRBD1
CDR3: CAWRGTENTGELFF
DNA: TGTGCCTGGAGAGGGACAGAGAACACCGGGGAGCTGTTTTTT

size: many
J: TRBJ1-5
V: TRBV20-1
D: TRBD1
CDR3: CSASTGGDQPQHF
DNA: TGCAGTGCGAGTACAGGGGGTGATCAGCCCCAGCATTTT

size: many
J: TRBJ2-7
V: TRBV29-1
D: TRBD1
CDR3: CSAARQGSVYEQYF
DNA: TGCAGCGCCGCTAGACAGGGGAGCGTCTACGAGCAGTACTTC

size: .
J: TRBJ2-7
V: TRBV15
D: TRBD2
CDR3: CATSRDLGLAGGLYEQYF
DNA: TGTGCCACCAGCAGAGATCTGGGACTAGCGGGGGGGCTCTACGAGCAGTACTTC

size: many
J: TRBJ2-7
V: TRBV12-3/TRBV12-4
D: .
CDR3: CASREPPSDEQYF
DNA: TGTGCCAGCAGGGAGCCTCCCTCCGACGAGCAGTACTTC

size: few
J: TRBJ2-7
V: TRBV15
D: .
CDR3: CATSRDFILYEQYF
DNA: TGTGCCACCAGCAGAGATTTCATACTCTACGAGCAGTACTTC

size: few
J: TRBJ2-1
V: TRBV5-6
D: .
CDR3: CASSLTTDYSYNEQFF
DNA: TGTGCCAGCAGCTTGACGACAGATTACTCCTACAATGAGCAGTTCTTC

size: many
J: TRBJ2-1
V: TRBV14
D: .
CDR3: CASSPDWREQFF
DNA: TGTGCCAGCAGCCCAGACTGGCGGGAGCAGTTCTTC